A single T cell receptor (beta chain) is shown here with its context. What it binds is not known. Germline loops: CDR1 MNHNY, CDR2 SVGAGI (reference sequence). CDR3 length: 16 amino acids. V lost 5 bases to trimming and J lost 1 base, with 15 bases between them. This sample is drawn from a study of beta chain features in type 1 diabetes. Study conclusions and caveats: Comparison showed that naive, central memory and Treg TCRB repertoires appeared more similar among patients than among healthy donors. TCRB CDR3 length was moderately but significantly reduced in all four CD4+ subsets of Type 1 diabetes patients.

Expressed TCRB transcripts were sequenced because the isolated RNA had all been reverse transcribed beforehand. The table came from immunoSEQ multiplex PCR; TCRdb's copy has only in-frame clones and leaves some out. Of hundreds of thousands of clones listed, roughly 13% were seen once; the top ten hold approximately 0.02%. The V and J genes are TRBV6-6 and TRBJ1-5; D is unclear. Sequencing input: naive CD4+ T cells from blood. The sequence came from a man aged 18 to 30 with type 1 diabetes. The CDR3 coding sequence is TGTGCCAGCAGTCGGTGGCGGGAATTGAGCAATCAGCCCCAGCATTTT. It codes for CASSRWRELSNQPQHF.